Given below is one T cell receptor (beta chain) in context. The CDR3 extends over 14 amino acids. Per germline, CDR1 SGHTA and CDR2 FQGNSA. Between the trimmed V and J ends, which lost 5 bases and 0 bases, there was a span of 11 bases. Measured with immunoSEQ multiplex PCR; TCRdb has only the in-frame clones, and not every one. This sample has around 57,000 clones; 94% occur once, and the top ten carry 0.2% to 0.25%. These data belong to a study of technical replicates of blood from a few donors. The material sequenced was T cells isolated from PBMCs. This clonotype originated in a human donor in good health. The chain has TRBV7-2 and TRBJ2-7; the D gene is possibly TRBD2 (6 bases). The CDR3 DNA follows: TGTGCCAGCAGCCAGGGAGGAGGCTCCTACGAGCAGTACTTC. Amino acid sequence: CASSQGGGSYEQYF. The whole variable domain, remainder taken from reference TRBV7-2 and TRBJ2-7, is GAGVSQSPSNKVTEKGKDVELRCDPISGHTALYWYRQSLGQGLEFLIYFQGNSAPDKSGLPSDRFSAERTGGSVSTLTIQRTQQEDSAVYLCASSQGGGSYEQYFGPGTRLTVT.